A selection of T cell receptor beta chains follows, all from one sample in a study of T cell responses to AZD1222 COVID-19 vaccine. TCRdb's table, derived via immunoSEQ multiplex PCR, lists solely in-frame clones and lacks some. The profile shows roughly 150,000 clones, approximately 88% of them singletons. Material: peripheral blood, obtained on day 0 of AZD1222 vaccination. The origin of the receptors is an adult in good health. Both conserved end residues are part of each CDR3. Each record gives: J gene, V gene, clone size, D gene, CDR3 protein, CDR3 DNA. D genes are given only for firm matches. Clone size appears in some rows only: once, few, many, or a class for an expanded clone.

TRBJ2-7 TRBV2 many NA CASSEEYEQYF TGTGCCAGCAGTGAAGAGTACGAGCAGTACTTC
TRBJ2-3 TRBV27 once TRBD2 CASTTSGRSTDTQYF TGTGCCAGCACTACTAGCGGGAGATCCACAGATACGCAGTATTTT
TRBJ2-7 TRBV15 NA NA CATSRDRGGTEQYF TGTGCCACCAGCAGAGACAGGGGGGGTACCGAGCAGTACTTC
TRBJ2-1 TRBV7-2 few TRBD1 CASSSTGGSYNEQFF TGTGCCAGCAGCTCAACAGGGGGCTCCTACAATGAGCAGTTCTTC
TRBJ1-2 TRBV6-5 NA TRBD1 CACGQGGYGYTF TGTGCCTGTGGACAGGGGGGGTATGGCTACACCTTC
TRBJ2-1 TRBV7-2 NA NA CASSLDPQGKASYNEQFF TGTGCCAGCAGCTTAGATCCCCAGGGAAAGGCCTCCTACAATGAGCAGTTCTTC
TRBJ2-1 TRBV24-1 NA TRBD2 CATSDPQRGYNEQFF TGTGCCACCAGTGACCCCCAGCGGGGCTACAATGAGCAGTTCTTC
TRBJ2-1 TRBV5-1 NA NA CASSLRREQFF TGCGCCAGTAGCCTTCGAAGAGAGCAGTTCTTC
TRBJ2-1 TRBV7-6 few TRBD1 CASSLVETGGEQFF TGTGCCAGCAGCTTAGTGGAAACAGGGGGTGAGCAGTTCTTC
TRBJ1-1 TRBV6-5 once NA CAGGRNTEAFF TGTGCCGGCGGAAGGAACACTGAAGCTTTCTTT
TRBJ2-1 TRBV4-3 once NA CASSQEIIGANEQFF TGCGCCAGCAGCCAAGAAATTATCGGGGCCAATGAGCAGTTCTTC
TRBJ2-7 TRBV7-3 NA TRBD2 CASSSGTSGSYEQYF TGTGCCAGCAGCTCGGGGACTAGCGGTTCCTACGAGCAGTACTTC
TRBJ2-1 TRBV7-2 NA NA CASSTRDSYNEQFF TGTGCCAGCAGCACACGGGACTCCTACAATGAGCAGTTCTTC
TRBJ2-3 TRBV5-3 NA TRBD2 CARSLPGTSGKTDTQYF TGTGCCAGAAGCTTGCCTGGGACTAGCGGGAAAACAGATACGCAGTATTTT
TRBJ1-2 TRBV28 NA NA CASREDYGYTF TGTGCCAGCAGGGAAGACTATGGCTACACCTTC
TRBJ1-2 TRBV5-4 NA TRBD1 CASSPGTGVRLVYGYTF TGTGCCAGCAGCCCCGGGACAGGGGTCCGTCTGGTCTATGGCTACACCTTC
TRBJ2-7 TRBV7-9 NA NA CASSEGDEQYF TGTGCCAGCAGCGAGGGGGACGAGCAGTACTTC
TRBJ2-1 TRBV5-4 once NA CASSGRRSYNEQFF TGTGCCAGCTCCGGGAGAAGGTCCTACAATGAGCAGTTCTTC
TRBJ1-2 TRBV2 NA NA CASRGVPPNYGYTF TGTGCCAGCAGGGGTGTCCCCCCTAACTATGGCTACACCTTC
TRBJ2-1 TRBV6-2/TRBV6-3 once TRBD2 CASSYSSIGTSAYNEQFF TGTGCCAGCAGTTACTCCAGTATCGGGACTAGCGCCTACAATGAGCAGTTCTTC
TRBJ2-1 TRBV30 once NA CAWSVRDTPYNEQFF TGTGCCTGGAGTGTACGGGACACCCCCTACAATGAGCAGTTCTTC
TRBJ2-1 TRBV28 NA TRBD1 CASSNDRVQSNEQFF TGTGCCAGCAGTAACGACAGGGTCCAATCCAATGAGCAGTTCTTC
TRBJ2-1 TRBV19 NA TRBD2 CASRRLAGYNEQFF TGTGCCAGCCGGAGGCTAGCGGGGTACAATGAGCAGTTCTTC
TRBJ2-2 TRBV13 NA NA CASSPMNTGELFF TGTGCCAGCAGCCCCATGAACACCGGGGAGCTGTTTTTT